Below are 10 T cell receptor beta chains sequenced from a single sample in a study of shared clonotypes between healthy human individuals. This table comes from immunoSEQ multiplex PCR, and its TCRdb copy is limited to in-frame clones, with some not included. The data show some 1 million clones, 65% to 80% seen once. Sequencing was performed on memory CD4+ T cells sorted from blood. Subset given: CD45RA-negative fraction. All receptors derive from a man between 18 and 29 years old in good health.

The chain recombines TRBV6-1 with TRBJ1-1; 7 bases agree with TRBD1. The CDR3 length is 14 residues. Germline CDR1 reads MNHNS; CDR2 reads SASEGT. Trimming at V came to 3 bases and at J to 6 bases, leaving 7 bases not matched to a gene. The chain's CDR3 is CASSDQDREAEAFF. The CDR3 region has the DNA TGTGCCAGCAGTGACCAAGACAGGGAAGCTGAAGCTTTCTTT.

There are many counts of this clone. The chain has TRBV7-2 and TRBJ1-1; possibly TRBD1 for D (5 bases). The V gene lost 5 bases and the J gene lost 1 base, with 14 bases spanning the gap. The germline CDR1 and CDR2 sequences are SGHTA and FQGNSA. The CDR3 is 15 amino acids. This CDR3 reads CASSPANGGNTEAFF. The CDR3 DNA follows: TGTGCCAGCAGCCCCGCTAATGGGGGGAACACTGAAGCTTTCTTT.

As for this clone: This could be a read error, since a much larger clone is one nucleotide away. The same CDR3 arises from other DNA sequences in this sample as well. V gene TRBV5-1 combines with J gene TRBJ1-1; tentative D call: TRBD1 (5 bases). This CDR3 spans 14 amino acids. The V end was cut by 4 bases, the J end by 1 base, with 11 bases between. Germline V gene sequence: CDR1 SGHRS, CDR2 YFSETQ. CDR3 in amino acids: CASSPGTANTEAFF. CDR3 coding DNA: TGCGCCAGCAGCCCCGGGACGGCGAACACTGAAGCTTTCTTT.

The chain links TRBV2 to TRBJ2-3; D is undetermined. CDR3 length equals 17 residues. The germline V gene has CDR1 SNHLY and CDR2 FYNNEI. V was clipped by 2 bases and J by 2 bases, with 17 bases between them. As DNA, the CDR3 is TGTGCCAGCAGTGAACTTTCGACGGTTATCTACACAGATACGCAGTATTTT. This translates into CASSELSTVIYTDTQYF.

This sequence joins TRBV18 and TRBJ2-1; unclear D gene. Germline lookup yields CDR1 KGHSH and CDR2 LQKENI. Trimming left V 0 bases short and J 4 bases short, with 7 bases between. This CDR3 is built from 14 residues. The DNA for the CDR3 is TGTGCCAGCTCACCACCGGCAGATTACAATGAGCAGTTCTTC. This translates into CASSPPADYNEQFF.

This clone was recorded only once. This sequence joins TRBV9 and TRBJ2-5; 13 bases line up with TRBD2. J gave up 5 bases and V 3 bases, and 4 bases lay outside the gene matches. Germline CDR1 is SGDLS and CDR2 is YYNGEE. The CDR3 has 15 amino acids. Here the CDR3 DNA reads TGTGCCAGCAGCGCAATGACTAGCGGGAGGGAGACCCAGTACTTC. It specifies CASSAMTSGRETQYF.

This chain joins TRBV6-5 and TRBJ1-1; the D is unclear. The V end was cut by 0 bases, the J end by 0 bases, with 11 bases between. The germline CDR1 and CDR2 sequences are MNHEY and SVGAGI. The length of the CDR3 is 16 residues. CDR3 bases: TGTGCCAGCAGTTACTCGTCTGGCAGACTGAACACTGAAGCTTTCTTT. It translates to CASSYSSGRLNTEAFF.

The rearrangement uses TRBV25-1 and TRBJ2-5, with D unclear. Trimming removed 8 bases at V and 0 bases at J, with 10 bases between. CDR1 MGHDK and CDR2 SYGVNS come from the germline V gene. The CDR3 sequence is 13 residues long. The CDR3 sequence: CASAREYQETQYF. CDR3 DNA: TGTGCCAGCGCGAGAGAGTACCAAGAGACCCAGTACTTC.

The chain joins TRBV5-3 to TRBJ1-2; no clear D gene. TRBV5-3 is known as an ORF, though its function is uncertain. This CDR3 comprises 12 residues. Trimming removed 1 base from V and 8 bases from J, with 9 bases in between. The CDR3 sequence: CARSLPGNGYTF. The CDR3 DNA reads TGTGCCAGAAGCTTGCCAGGAAACGGCTACACCTTC.

This sequence joins TRBV6-4 and TRBJ2-1; D uncertain. V lost 5 bases to trimming and J lost 9 bases, with 17 bases between them. CDR1 and CDR2 (germline): MRHNA, SNTAGT. The CDR3 is 14 amino acids. The CDR3: CASSLALGRGEQFF. CDR3 coding DNA: TGTGCCAGCAGTTTGGCTCTGGGTCGAGGTGAGCAGTTCTTC.